In its sample, the clone carrying this TCR beta chain was seen a few times. The CDR3 contains 14 residues. Germline CDR1 is SGDLS and CDR2 is YYNGEE. With 5 bases removed from V and 0 bases from J, the gap between germline ends came to 9 bases. The data are from a study of blood T cells in healthy people across ages. The use of a sample-barcoded 5' primer and a J-beta primer mix characterized a second PCR of roughly 7 to 11 cycles. TCRdb reprocessed the 5' RACE reads via MiXCR and lists one record per CDR3 protein. Of roughly 800,000 distinct CDR3 sequences in the sample, around a quarter were seen once. These data were also filed under a second study, of T cells of mothers and their children.

The source material was blood. The rearrangement uses TRBV9 and TRBJ1-3; tentatively, D is TRBD1 (5 bases). This receptor was identified in a boy aged 5-17 years in good health. The chain's CDR3 is CASSQGGSGNTIYF. CDR3 nucleotide sequence: TGTGCCAGCAGTCAGGGTGGCTCTGGAAACACCATATATTTT.